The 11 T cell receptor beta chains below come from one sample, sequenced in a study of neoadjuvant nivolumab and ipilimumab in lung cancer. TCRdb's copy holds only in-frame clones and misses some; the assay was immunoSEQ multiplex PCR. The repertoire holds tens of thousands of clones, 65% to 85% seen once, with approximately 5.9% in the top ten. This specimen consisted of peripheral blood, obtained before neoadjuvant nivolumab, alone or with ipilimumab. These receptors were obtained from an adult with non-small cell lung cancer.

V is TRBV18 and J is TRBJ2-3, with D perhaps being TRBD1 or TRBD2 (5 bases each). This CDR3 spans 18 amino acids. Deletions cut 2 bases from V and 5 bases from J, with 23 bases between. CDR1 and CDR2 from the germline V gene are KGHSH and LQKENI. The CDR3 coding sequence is TGTGCCAGCTCACCATTTGCTGACGGGGCCCGGACCCGAGATACGCAGTATTTT. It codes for CASSPFADGARTRDTQYF.

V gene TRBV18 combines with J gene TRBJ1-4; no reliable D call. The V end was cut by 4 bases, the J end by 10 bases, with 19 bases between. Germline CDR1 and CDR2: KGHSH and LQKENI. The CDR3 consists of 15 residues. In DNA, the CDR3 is TGTGCCAGCTCACTAGACTCCGGAGAGCTAGGAAAACTGTTTTTT. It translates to CASSLDSGELGKLFF.

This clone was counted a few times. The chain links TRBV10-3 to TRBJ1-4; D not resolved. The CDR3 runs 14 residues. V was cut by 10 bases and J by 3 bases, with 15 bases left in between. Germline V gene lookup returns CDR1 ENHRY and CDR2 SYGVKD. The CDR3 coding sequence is TGTGCCACTCGGACCGTAGGGTCTAATGAAAAACTGTTTTTT. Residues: CATRTVGSNEKLFF.

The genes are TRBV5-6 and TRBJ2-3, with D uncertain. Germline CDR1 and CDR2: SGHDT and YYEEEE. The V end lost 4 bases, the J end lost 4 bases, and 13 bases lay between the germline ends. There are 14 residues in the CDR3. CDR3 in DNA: TGTGCCAGCAGCCCCGTTCGCGGATCAGATACGCAGTATTTT. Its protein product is CASSPVRGSDTQYF.

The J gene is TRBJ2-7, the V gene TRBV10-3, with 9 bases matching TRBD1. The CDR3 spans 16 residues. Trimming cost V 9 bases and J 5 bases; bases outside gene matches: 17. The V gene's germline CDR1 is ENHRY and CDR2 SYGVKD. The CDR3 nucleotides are TGTGCCATTAAAGGACAGGGGAGGGATTTTGGACACGAGCAGTACTTC. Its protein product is CAIKGQGRDFGHEQYF.

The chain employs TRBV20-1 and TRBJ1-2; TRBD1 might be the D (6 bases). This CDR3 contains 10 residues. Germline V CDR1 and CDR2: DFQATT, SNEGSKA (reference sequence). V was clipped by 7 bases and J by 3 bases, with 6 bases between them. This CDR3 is CSGTDYGYTF. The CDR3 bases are TGCAGTGGGACAGACTATGGCTACACCTTC.

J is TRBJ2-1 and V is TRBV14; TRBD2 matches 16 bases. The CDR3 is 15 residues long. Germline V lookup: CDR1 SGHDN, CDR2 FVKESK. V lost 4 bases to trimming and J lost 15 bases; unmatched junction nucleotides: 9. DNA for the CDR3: TGTGCCAGCAGCCCTACCGGGACTAGCGGGGGGGCTATGTTCTTC. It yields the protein CASSPTGTSGGAMFF.

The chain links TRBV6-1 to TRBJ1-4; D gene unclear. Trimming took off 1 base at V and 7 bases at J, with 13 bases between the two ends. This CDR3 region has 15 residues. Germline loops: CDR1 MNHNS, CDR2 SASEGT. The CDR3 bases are TGTGCCAGCAGTGAAGGGTCAGCAGGTCGTGAAAAACTGTTTTTT. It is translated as CASSEGSAGREKLFF.

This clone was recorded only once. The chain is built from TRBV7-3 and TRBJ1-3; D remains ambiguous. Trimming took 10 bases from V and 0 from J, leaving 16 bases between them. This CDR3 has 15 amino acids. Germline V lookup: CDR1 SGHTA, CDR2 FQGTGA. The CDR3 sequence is CAITGSGSSGNTIYF. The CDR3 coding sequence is TGTGCCATCACGGGGTCCGGGAGCTCTGGAAACACCATATATTTT. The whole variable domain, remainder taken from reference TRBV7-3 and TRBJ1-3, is GAGVSQTPSNKVTEKGKYVELRCDPISGHTALYWYRQSLGQGPEFLIYFQGTGAADDSGLPNDRFFAVRPEGSVSTLKIQRTERGDSAVYLCAITGSGSSGNTIYFGEGSWLTVV.

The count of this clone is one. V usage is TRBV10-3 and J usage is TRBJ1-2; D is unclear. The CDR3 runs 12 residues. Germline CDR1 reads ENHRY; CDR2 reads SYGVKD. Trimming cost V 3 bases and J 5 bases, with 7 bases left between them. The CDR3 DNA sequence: TGTGCCATCAGTGAAACAGATTATGGCTACACCTTC. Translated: CAISETDYGYTF.

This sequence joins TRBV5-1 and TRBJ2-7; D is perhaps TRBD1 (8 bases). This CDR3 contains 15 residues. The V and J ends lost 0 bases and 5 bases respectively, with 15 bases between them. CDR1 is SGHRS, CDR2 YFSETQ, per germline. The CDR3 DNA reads TGCGCCAGCAGCTTGGCACAGGGGGGGATTGACGAGCAGTACTTC. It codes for CASSLAQGGIDEQYF.